This record covers a single TCR beta chain. Its antigen is currently unknown. Described treatment: about 20 received Ad26.COV2.S at low or high dose, single or two shots; a few received placebo; per-sample allocation not given. Sampling was performed 63 days after the first vaccine or placebo injection. Whoever gave the sample was an adult aged 18-55 years in Boston. In the vaccine, an Ad26 vector expressed the SARS-CoV-2 spike of the Wuhan strain. These data originate in a study of Ad26.COV2.S vaccination and SARS-CoV-2 variants. General observations from the study: Whether participants received vaccine or placebo, their non-spike TCR breadth was similar.

With 0 bases removed from V and 5 bases from J, the gap between germline ends came to 17 bases. This CDR3 comprises 17 residues. The germline V gene encodes CDR1 MNHEY and CDR2 SMNVEV (reference sequence). Produced via immunoSEQ multiplex PCR; TCRdb's table is partial and in-frame only. The sample lists more than 400,000 clones, around 90% seen once, with under 4.5% in the top ten. The sequence derives from a person aged 18 to 59 who received the Ad26.COV2.S COVID-19 vaccine or a placebo. This chain joins TRBV27 and TRBJ1-5; D perhaps matches TRBD1 (6 bases). Sequences were derived from peripheral blood, sampled in a trial of Ad26.COV2.S vaccine versus placebo. This chain's CDR3 is CASSLSYRQVKDQPQHF. CDR3 sequence (DNA): TGTGCCAGCAGTTTATCATACCGACAGGTGAAGGATCAGCCCCAGCATTTT.